The 5 T cell receptor beta chains presented below share a single source sample, sequenced in a study of cytomegalovirus exposure and HLA in healthy donors. The PCR employed 60 Vbeta primers together with 13 Jbeta primers. Some clones are missing from TCRdb's copy, which holds only in-frame ones; the method was immunoSEQ multiplex PCR. The data hold 130,000 or so clones, with about 77% observed a single time. Sample: PBMCs. These receptors came from a woman aged 40 to 50 in good health and CMV-seronegative.

This clone was found a few times. V is TRBV18 and J is TRBJ1-1; possible D gene TRBD1, 5 bases. CDR3 length: 16 residues. Germline CDR1 KGHSH, CDR2 LQKENI. V was trimmed by 2 bases and J by 1 base, leaving 14 bases between them. CDR3 region: CASSPSSRGSNTEAFF. CDR3 in DNA: TGTGCCAGCTCACCATCCTCCCGGGGGTCGAACACTGAAGCTTTCTTT.

V gene TRBV5-1 combines with J gene TRBJ2-2; D might be TRBD1 (6 bases). V gave up 0 bases and J gave up 8 bases, with 11 bases separating them. The germline V gene has CDR1 SGHRS and CDR2 YFSETQ. CDR3 length: 14 residues. CDR3 protein: CASSLVVGAGELFF. The CDR3 DNA sequence: TGCGCCAGCAGCTTGGTCGTGGGGGCAGGGGAGCTGTTTTTT.

The table lists this clone with a few counts. The rearrangement joins TRBV25-1 to TRBJ1-3; the match to TRBD1 covers 7 bases. With V trimmed by 1 base and J by 0 bases, 6 bases remained unmatched. The length of the CDR3 is 17 residues. Germline V gene data show CDR1 as MGHDK and CDR2 as SYGVNS. The CDR3 sequence is CASSEFATGISGNTIYF. The CDR3 DNA follows: TGTGCCAGCAGTGAATTCGCGACAGGGATCTCTGGAAACACCATATATTTT.

The V gene is TRBV4-3, the J gene TRBJ2-3, with TRBD2 matching over 10 bases. CDR1 is LGHNA, CDR2 YSLEER, per germline. The CDR3 is 18 amino acids. V shed 0 bases, J shed 0 bases, and the junction held 6 bases outside the gene matches. For the CDR3, the DNA is TGCGCCAGCAGCCAAGAGACGCTAGCGGGGGTAAGCACAGATACGCAGTATTTT. Residues: CASSQETLAGVSTDTQYF.

This clone was seen only once. The V call is TRBV19, the J call TRBJ2-1, with TRBD2 matching 9 bases. Germline trimming cut 4 bases from V and 5 bases from J; bases unmatched to any gene: 12. CDR3 length equals 17 residues. The germline gives CDR1 LNHDA, CDR2 SQIVND (reference sequence). In DNA form, the CDR3 reads TGTGCCAGTAGTACACCACCGGGACTAGCATGGGACAATGAGCAGTTCTTC. It is translated as CASSTPPGLAWDNEQFF. The full variable domain, rest sourced from reference TRBV19 and TRBJ2-1, is DGGITQSPKYLFRKEGQNVTLSCEQNLNHDAMYWYRQDPGQGLRLIYYSQIVNDFQKGDIAEGYSVSREKKESFPLTVTSAQKNPTAFYLCASSTPPGLAWDNEQFFGPGTRLTVL.